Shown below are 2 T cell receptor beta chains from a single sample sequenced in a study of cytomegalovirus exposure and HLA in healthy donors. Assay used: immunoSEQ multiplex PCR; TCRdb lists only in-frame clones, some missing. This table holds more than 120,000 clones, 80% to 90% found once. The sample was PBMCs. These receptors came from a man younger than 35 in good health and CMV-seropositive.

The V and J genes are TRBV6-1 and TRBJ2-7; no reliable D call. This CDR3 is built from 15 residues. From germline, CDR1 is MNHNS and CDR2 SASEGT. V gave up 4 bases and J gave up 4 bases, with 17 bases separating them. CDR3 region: CASSAPTLGVYEQYF. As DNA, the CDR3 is TGTGCCAGCAGTGCCCCAACACTCGGAGTATACGAGCAGTACTTC.

The CDR3 spells CASSAFGEGGNIQYF. CDR3 in DNA: TGTGCCAGCAGTGCATTCGGGGAAGGCGGTAACATTCAGTACTTC. V and J are TRBV6-1 and TRBJ2-4, with D perhaps matching TRBD2 (5 bases). Trimming left V 4 bases short and J 7 bases short, with 17 bases between. Germline V gene data show CDR1 as MNHNS and CDR2 as SASEGT. The CDR3 extends over 15 amino acids.